Below are 27 T cell receptor beta chains sequenced from a single sample in a study of tumor-infiltrating lymphocytes in primary liver carcinoma. From unsorted bulk tissue weighing roughly 19-34 mg, DNA and RNA were co-extracted. Making TCR beta cDNA involved approximately 0.5 ug total RNA and a constant-region primer. Nested multiplex PCR, run for three rounds with slightly modified ARM-PCR, yielded TCR beta libraries. Use of TRBV1-TRBV30 forward primers with a C-beta reverse primer characterized the first two PCR rounds, which lasted nine to eleven cycles each. One entry per CDR3 protein, called by TCRdb with MiXCR from the multiplex PCR reads. The sample includes approximately 120,000 distinct CDR3 sequences, around 60% of them seen just once. The sequenced sample was liver tumor tissue from sampling region 3. The subset here: tumor region T3, left-lateral pole. These receptor sequences come from an older woman with primary liver carcinoma and hepatitis B virus infection.

To note about this clonotype: One end of the junction does not line up with germline, which may come from a read error. The chain is built from TRBV11-2 and TRBJ2-1; 9 bases agree with TRBD1. This CDR3 is built from 13 residues. Germline V gene data show CDR1 as SGHAT and CDR2 as FQNNGV. CDR3 residues: CTSSPTGGDEHFF. CDR3 nucleotides: TGTACCAGCAGCCCGACAGGGGGGGATGAGCACTTCTTC.

Worth noting for this clonotype: The junction departs from germline at one end; a sequencing error may be responsible. The chain links TRBV5-1 to TRBJ2-2; D might be TRBD1 (6 bases). Germline V gene data show CDR1 as SGHRS and CDR2 as YFSETQ. The CDR3 contains 15 residues. In DNA form, the CDR3 reads TGCGCCAGCAGCTCCAGGGGTGGTTACGCCGGGGAGCTGTCTTTT. Translating gives CASSSRGGYAGELSF. Variable domain in full (rest from reference TRBV5-1 and TRBJ2-2): KAGVTQTPRYLIKTRGQQVTLSCSPISGHRSVSWYQQTPGQGLQFLFEYFSETQRNKGNFPGRFSGRQFSNSRSEMNVSTLELGDSALYLCASSSRGGYAGELSFGEGSRLTVL.

A word on this clonotype: A read error is possible here, since a much larger clone lies one base away. The rearrangement joins TRBV30 to TRBJ2-2, with TRBD2 matching over 9 bases. J lost 6 bases, V lost 4 bases, and 12 bases had no gene match. CDR1 and CDR2 (germline): GTSNPN, SVGIG (reference sequence). This CDR3 contains 16 residues. The CDR3 sequence: CAWKGGLARRAGELFF. The CDR3 DNA sequence: TGTGCCTGGAAGGGGGGACTAGCCCGGCGCGCCGGGGAGCTGTTTTTT.

About this clonotype itself: One end of the junction varies from germline; a read error may be responsible. V gene TRBV6-1 combines with J gene TRBJ2-7; D is possibly TRBD1 (6 bases). The germline gives CDR1 MNHNS, CDR2 SASEGT. There are 15 residues in the CDR3. The CDR3 reads CANSAPDRASYELYF. CDR3 nucleotides: TGTGCCAACAGTGCTCCGGACAGAGCCTCCTACGAGCTGTACTTC.

Points on this clonotype: A much larger clone is a single base away; this may be a read error. The CDR3 here is CASSSYRNTEAFF. The DNA of the CDR3 is TGCGCCAGCAGCTCATACAGGAACACTGAAGCTTTCTTT. The chain is built from TRBV5-1 and TRBJ1-1; D gene unclear. Germline assignment: CDR1 SGHRS and CDR2 YFSETQ. Trimming took off 3 bases at V and 1 base at J, with 7 bases between the two ends. The CDR3 sequence is 13 residues long.

This clonotype was found once. No conserved phenylalanine or tryptophan is present at the end of the CDR3, so a read error is the likely explanation. The DNA is left out, because the CDR3 cannot be placed on it with certainty; the CDR3 is given as TCRdb lists it. The rearrangement links TRBV11-3 to TRBJ2-7; no DNA check was done on the table's D call, TRBD1. Germline loops: CDR1 SGHNT, CDR2 YENEEA. From its first to its last residue, the CDR3 has 15 amino acids. CDR3 region: CASSEPSRGFHEQYL.

Details on this clonotype: An end of the junction does not agree with germline; a read error may underlie this. V is TRBV5-1 and J is TRBJ2-3; TRBD1 is a possible D gene (5 bases). CDR1 is SGHRS and CDR2 is YFSETQ in the germline V gene. The CDR3 runs to 12 residues. CDR3 DNA sequence: TGCGCCAGCAAGGAAGGGGCAGATACGCTGTATTTT. It yields the protein CASKEGADTLYF.

As regards this clonotype: A junction boundary mismatches the germline segment, possibly from a read error. The chain recombines TRBV11-2 with TRBJ2-5; 7 positions match TRBD2. The CDR3 length is 13 residues. Germline V gene lookup returns CDR1 SGHAT and CDR2 FQNNGV. In DNA form, the CDR3 reads TGCGCCAGAAGCCACGGACTAGGAGAGACCCAGTACTTC. Encoded protein: CARSHGLGETQYF.

This clonotype was observed at least ten times. This sequence joins TRBV12-3 or TRBV12-4 and TRBJ1-5; no reliable D call. V lost 5 bases, J lost 1 base, and 15 bases lay in between. This CDR3 region has 16 residues. CDR3 sequence (DNA): TGTGCCAGCAGTAGCCTCGGGGTAAACAGCAATCAGCCCCAGCATTTT. Protein product: CASSSLGVNSNQPQHF.

This clonotype was detected many times. This chain uses TRBV12-3 or TRBV12-4 with TRBJ2-3; D gene uncertain. The V and J ends lost 2 bases and 0 bases respectively, with 12 bases between them. This CDR3 is 16 amino acids long. CDR3 nucleotide sequence: TGTGCCAGCAGTTTATCGAGACCAATCAGCACAGATACGCAGTATTTT. This gives the protein CASSLSRPISTDTQYF.

Concerning this clonotype itself: The germline gene is not matched at one end of the junction; a read error may be the cause. The chain employs TRBV7-8 and TRBJ2-5; 8 bases align to TRBD1. The CDR3 extends over 15 amino acids. Germline V lookup: CDR1 SGHVS, CDR2 FQNEAQ. The CDR3 here is CDSSSQGARAETQYF. CDR3 bases: TGTGACAGCAGCTCTCAGGGGGCTCGGGCAGAGACCCAGTACTTC.

This chain uses TRBV7-9 with TRBJ2-1; D remains unclear. The CDR3 extends over 16 amino acids. The germline gives CDR1 SEHNR, CDR2 FQNEAQ (reference sequence). Trimming removed 8 bases at V and 15 bases at J, with 32 bases between. The CDR3 DNA reads as TGTGCCAGCTCCGGGTTGAGTCTAGTCCCCTACAATAAGCGGTTCTTC. Protein sequence: CASSGLSLVPYNKRFF.

This clonotype was seen many times. The chain is built from TRBV7-9 and TRBJ1-5, with D possibly matching TRBD1 (6 bases). Germline V gene lookup returns CDR1 SEHNR and CDR2 FQNEAQ (reference sequence). CDR3 length: 15 amino acids. Trimming pared 5 bases from V and 4 bases from J, leaving 15 bases between. This CDR3 reads CASSPAGAGNQPQHF. The CDR3 DNA is TGTGCCAGCAGCCCCGCGGGGGCAGGTAATCAGCCCCAGCATTTT.

About this clonotype itself: The conserved closing phenylalanine or tryptophan is absent in this CDR3, likely reflecting a read error. The CDR3 sequence is CASSVLLLDGDSPLHY. DNA for the CDR3: TGCGCCAGCAGTGTCTTGTTGTTGGACGGTGATTCACCCCTCCACTAT. The chain recombines TRBV10-2 with TRBJ1-6; the D is unclear. This CDR3 has 16 amino acids. In germline, CDR1 is WSHSY, CDR2 SAAADI. V dropped 4 bases and J dropped 8 bases, with 18 bases sitting between them.

Concerning this clonotype itself: A read error may produce the germline difference seen at one junction end. This chain joins TRBV11-2 and TRBJ2-2; D is possibly TRBD1 or TRBD2 (5 bases each). CDR3 length equals 14 residues. Per germline, CDR1 SGHAT and CDR2 FQNNGV. The CDR3 here is CVSGLVGVTGELFF. The CDR3, as DNA: TGTGTCAGCGGCTTAGTGGGGGTCACCGGGGAGCTGTTTTTT. Combining the CDR3 with reference TRBV11-2 and TRBJ2-2 gives the whole variable domain EAGVAQSPRYKIIEKRQSVAFWCNPISGHATLYWYQQILGQGPKLLIQFQNNGVVDDSQLPKDRFSAERLKGVDSTLKIQPAKLEDSAVYLCVSGLVGVTGELFFGEGSRLTVL.

The gene calls are TRBV6-4 and TRBJ2-3, with D perhaps matching TRBD2 (5 bases). The V gene's germline CDR1 is MRHNA and CDR2 SNTAGT. The CDR3 totals 16 residues. Deletions cut 0 bases from V and 1 base from J, with 11 bases between. In DNA, the CDR3 is TGTGCCAGCAGTGACTCGGCTAGCAGAGGCACAGATACGCAGTATTTT. Amino acids: CASSDSASRGTDTQYF.

As for this clonotype: Possible read error: a much larger clone is one base away. The rearrangement links TRBV4-1 to TRBJ1-5; tentative D call: TRBD1 (6 bases). Germline assignment: CDR1 MGHRA and CDR2 YSYEKL. CDR3 length: 14 amino acids. This CDR3 reads CASSRGQTNQHQHF. The CDR3 DNA is TGCGCCAGCAGCCGCGGACAGACCAATCAGCACCAGCATTTT.

Remarks on this clonotype: Sequence at one end of the junction differs from germline and may be a read error. The chain has TRBV28 and TRBJ1-2, with D unclear. The CDR3 sequence is 13 residues long. The germline V gene encodes CDR1 MDHEN and CDR2 SYDVKM. Written as DNA, the CDR3 is TGTGCCTGCAGTTTACAACTTAACTATGGCTACACCTTC. Translated, it gives CACSLQLNYGYTF.

This clonotype appeared once. Possible read error: a much larger clone is one base away. The V and J genes are TRBV14 and TRBJ2-1; D not certain. Germline CDR1 SGHDN, CDR2 FVKESK. This CDR3 has 18 residues. The CDR3 loop is CASSRGYGLERVYNEQFF. The DNA for the CDR3 is TGTGCCAGCAGCCGCGGTTACGGGTTGGAGAGAGTCTACAATGAGCAGTTCTTT.

The V call is TRBV12-3 or TRBV12-4, the J call TRBJ1-5; D not certain. The CDR3 covers 15 residues. Trimming left V 8 bases short and J 0 bases short, with 14 bases between. The CDR3 spells CASGPTGNSNQPQHF. In nucleotides, the CDR3 is TGTGCCAGCGGCCCAACGGGGAATAGCAATCAGCCCCAGCATTTT.

As regards this clonotype: The junction departs from the called germline gene at one end, perhaps through a read error. V is TRBV7-8 and J is TRBJ2-7; D possibly matches TRBD1 or TRBD2 (5 bases each). Germline CDR1 and CDR2: SGHVS and FQNEAQ. The CDR3 spans 15 residues. The CDR3 sequence: CVSSLRDQGSYEQYF. Here the CDR3 DNA reads TGTGTCAGCAGCCTCCGGGACCAGGGCTCCTACGAGCAGTACTTC.

To note about this clonotype: This may be a read error, as it is one base from a much larger clone. This chain uses TRBV5-5 with TRBJ2-3; TRBD1 matches at 7 bases. The germline CDR1 and CDR2 sequences are SGHKS and YYEKEE (reference sequence). The CDR3 totals 15 residues. The CDR3, as DNA: TGTGTCAGCAGCGCGGATGGGAACAGGGGAGATACGCAGTATTTT. Translated, it gives CVSSADGNRGDTQYF. Variable domain in full (rest from reference TRBV5-5 and TRBJ2-3): DAGVTQSPTHLIKTRGQQVTLRCSPISGHKSVSWYQQVLGQGPQFIFQYYEKEERGRGNFPDRFSARQFPNYSSELNVNALLLGDSALYLCVSSADGNRGDTQYFGPGTRLTVL.

A note on this clonotype: The final CDR3 position lacks the conserved phenylalanine or tryptophan, pointing to a likely read error. The rearrangement links TRBV11-2 to TRBJ2-7; 12 bases agree with TRBD1. The ends lost 5 bases at V and 9 bases at J; junction bases unmatched: 11. The CDR3 has 15 amino acids. Germline V gives CDR1 SGHAT, CDR2 FQNNGV. CDR3 nucleotide sequence: TGTGCCAGCAGCCCCGGGACAGGGGGCAACTTCGGGCAGTACCTC. This codes for CASSPGTGGNFGQYL.

The table lists this clonotype with many counts. This rearrangement joins TRBV29-1 to TRBJ2-1; no reliable D call. Per the germline V gene, CDR1 is SQVTM and CDR2 is ANQGSEA. CDR3 length equals 12 residues. Trimming pared 3 bases from V and 4 bases from J, leaving 7 bases between. This chain's CDR3 is CSVDYGYNEQFF. The CDR3 DNA is TGCAGCGTTGATTACGGTTACAATGAGCAGTTCTTC.

A note on this clonotype: A read error may explain this, as a much larger clone is one base away. The gene calls are TRBV5-4 and TRBJ1-1, with a weak D call TRBD1 (5 bases). This CDR3 is built from 13 residues. The germline V gene encodes CDR1 SGHNT and CDR2 YYREEE (reference sequence). The DNA for the CDR3 is TGTGGCAGCAGCTTGAACGGGGGCACTGAAGCTTTCTTT. Its protein is CGSSLNGGTEAFF.

The V and J genes are TRBV5-6 and TRBJ2-1, with 9 nucleotides matching TRBD2. V gave up 0 bases and J gave up 8 bases; unmatched junction bases: 12. Per germline, CDR1 SGHDT and CDR2 YYEEEE. This CDR3 has 17 residues. CDR3 in DNA: TGTGCCAGCAGCTTGGGGCCGGGACAGCGGGAGGAGTATGAGCAGTTCTTC. Translation gives CASSLGPGQREEYEQFF.

Concerning this clonotype itself: One base away lies a much larger clone, so this may be a sequencing read error. The conserved phenylalanine or tryptophan normally closing the CDR3 is absent here, so this likely arose from a read error. The chain links TRBV5-6 to TRBJ2-7; D is possibly TRBD1 (6 bases). The V end lost 0 bases, the J end lost 2 bases, and 9 bases lay between the germline ends. The CDR3 contains 14 residues. CDR1 and CDR2 from the germline V gene are SGHDT and YYEEEE. CDR3 in amino acids: CASSLGQVTYEQYI. CDR3 sequence (DNA): TGTGCCAGCAGCTTGGGACAGGTTACCTACGAGCAGTACATC.